The 3 T cell receptor beta chains below come from one sample, sequenced in a study of blood T cell repertoires in COVID-19. Clones were sequenced by immunoSEQ multiplex PCR, and TCRdb holds only the in-frame ones, with some missing. The profile shows 110,000 to 150,000 clones, roughly three quarters of them singletons. The sequenced sample consisted of PBMCs or T cells enriched from blood (not recorded which). These receptors all stem from a woman in her 50s who had recovered from COVID-19.

CDR3 coding DNA: TGTGCCAGTAGGGGACTAGCGGGGGGAGATACGCAGTATTTT. It codes for CASRGLAGGDTQYF. The V and J genes are TRBV19 and TRBJ2-3, with TRBD2 matching 15 bases. This CDR3 comprises 14 residues. Germline V gives CDR1 LNHDA, CDR2 SQIVND (reference sequence). The ends lost 6 bases at V and 5 bases at J; junction bases unmatched: 0.

The J gene is TRBJ1-6, the V gene TRBV28, with TRBD1 identical over 7 bases. Germline V gene lookup returns CDR1 MDHEN and CDR2 SYDVKM. The length of the CDR3 is 15 residues. V lost 3 bases, J lost 10 bases, and 9 bases stayed unmatched. The DNA for the CDR3 is TGTGCCAGCAGTTTTGGCGGGACAGTGATCTCACCCCTCCACTTT. Its translation: CASSFGGTVISPLHF.

There are a few counts of this clone. The chain combines TRBV5-1 with TRBJ2-2, with D perhaps TRBD2 (6 bases). Trimming cost V 3 bases and J 4 bases, with 19 bases left between them. The germline CDR1 and CDR2 sequences are SGHRS and YFSETQ. The CDR3 has 17 residues. CDR3 coding DNA: TGCGCCAGCAGCTCCCCAATAACGGGGGTCTCCACCGGGGAGCTGTTTTTT. Translation: CASSSPITGVSTGELFF.